This TCR beta chain was recovered during a study of T cells in Graves' hyperthyroidism and ophthalmopathy. CDR3 length: 13 residues. V shed 3 bases and J 9 bases; nucleotides not matched to a gene: 8. Germline loops: CDR1 DFQATT, CDR2 SNEGSKA (reference sequence). RNA transcripts gave rise to amplified TCR beta CDR3 regions. The HTBI primer set was used in a first-round RT-PCR of the TCR CDR3. TCRdb reanalysed the multiplex PCR reads using MiXCR and keeps one entry per CDR3 protein. The table lists more than 350,000 distinct CDR3 sequences, around 15% of them singletons. The table lists this clonotype with many counts.

This clonotype was sampled from a woman aged 60 to 75 with Graves' ophthalmopathy. This rearrangement joins TRBV20-1 to TRBJ2-7, with 10 bases aligning to TRBD2. Sequenced material: blood. The CDR3 sequence: CSASRLAGVGQYF. CDR3 DNA sequence: TGCAGTGCTAGTCGGCTAGCGGGAGTTGGGCAGTACTTC.